This is a list of T cell receptor beta chains from one sample in a study of breast tumors, draining lymph nodes, adjacent tissues. Using its own MiXCR run on the multiplex PCR reads, TCRdb lists one record per CDR3 protein. The table includes 150,000 to 250,000 distinct CDR3 sequences, approximately 33% detected once. Sequenced material: axillary lymph node tissue. Receptors were obtained from a female donor with breast cancer. Some clones in this sample may be carry-over from other donors' samples. CDR3s include the opening cysteine and the closing phenylalanine or tryptophan. Fields, in order: J gene, clone size, V gene, CDR3 protein. Clone size is stated in some rows and not others, as once, few, many or a class when expanded.

TRBJ2-3 | many | TRBV24-1 | CATSDARQDTQYF
TRBJ2-1 | many | TRBV12-3/TRBV12-4 | CASSLRYNEQFF
TRBJ2-5 | - | TRBV25-1 | CASSATANQETQYF
TRBJ2-2 | many | TRBV12-3/TRBV12-4 | CASSIERGGAGELFF
TRBJ2-1 | many | TRBV19 | CASTSRPGLAPYNEQFF
TRBJ2-3 | many | TRBV20-1 | CITPGSTDTQYF
TRBJ1-6 | many | TRBV6-6 | CASSDGTAYNSPLHF
TRBJ2-3 | many | TRBV5-6 | CASSPDGRARADTQYF
TRBJ2-3 | - | TRBV11-2 | CASSLAGPGTSGVADTQYF
TRBJ2-7 | - | TRBV7-8 | CAISDLGQGVYEQYF
TRBJ1-6 | - | TRBV2 | CASSEWDFSYNSPLHF
TRBJ2-1 | few | TRBV6-5 | CASSRGPGVDNEQFF
TRBJ2-7 | many | TRBV18 | CASSPVGRGSYEQYF
TRBJ1-2 | - | TRBV9 | CASGVDRDYGYTF
TRBJ2-7 | once | TRBV14 | CASSQEGGEDYGQYF
TRBJ2-1 | - | TRBV7-2 | CASSLKSGGAYNEQFF
TRBJ1-5 | many | TRBV12-3/TRBV12-4 | CASSKQGLSNQPQHF
TRBJ1-1 | - | TRBV24-1 | CATSQGGRTEAFF
TRBJ1-6 | - | TRBV4-1 | CASSQEGAGFSPLHF
TRBJ1-3 | many | TRBV7-2 | CASSFGSGNTIYF
TRBJ2-2 | many | TRBV13 | CASSPGWGTGELFF
TRBJ2-3 | few | TRBV3-1 | CASSPGQGVTDTQYF
TRBJ1-5 | many | TRBV6-5 | CASSGIGQPQHF
TRBJ2-7 | - | TRBV14 | CASSQRVASGSSYEQYF
TRBJ2-1 | - | TRBV25-1 | CASSGRLGLASNEQFF
TRBJ2-2 | - | TRBV12-3/TRBV12-4 | CASSPRGQGIAGELFF
TRBJ2-7 | many | TRBV7-9 | CASSPQSYEQYF
TRBJ2-1 | many | TRBV5-1 | CASRPTPYNEQFF
TRBJ2-7 | - | TRBV4-3 | CASSPGWPAGSYEQHF
TRBJ1-5 | many | TRBV4-1 | CASSPSGGGGSQPQHF
TRBJ2-1 | once | TRBV6-2/TRBV6-3 | CAGSYHSGGYNEQFF
TRBJ1-2 | many | TRBV20-1 | CSAEGQVRGYGYTF
TRBJ1-2 | - | TRBV20-1 | CSARDRSGQADYGYTF
TRBJ2-3 | - | TRBV15 | CISNGSGGRCTDTQYF
TRBJ1-4 | once | TRBV29-1 | CSSEARGGNEKLFF
TRBJ1-1 | - | TRBV12-3/TRBV12-4 | CVSRSDRSKLEAFF
TRBJ2-3 | - | TRBV5-1 | CASGGETDTQYF
TRBJ2-1 | many | TRBV20-1 | CSARDLGRERSYNEQFF
TRBJ1-5 | - | TRBV28 | CASSLFLQDRVDQPQHF
TRBJ2-7 | - | TRBV5-1 | CASSLIVAGGQYF